The TCR beta chain described here comes from a study of OX40 agonist ivuxolimab in advanced cancers. Study summary: Patients received the agonistic anti-OX40 (CD134) antibody ivuxolimab. Study-wide points: CD8+ T cells (on average) carried more expanded clones than CD4+ T cells.

On this clone itself: Antigen: not known. The sample carries other DNA sequences with the same CDR3.

Germline V gene data show CDR1 as SGHDN and CDR2 as FVKESK. Trimming cost V 2 bases and J 2 bases, with 6 bases left between them. This CDR3 spans 13 amino acids. The table came from immunoSEQ multiplex PCR; TCRdb's copy has only in-frame clones and leaves some out. The sample contains 7,000 or so clones, 74% of which appear only once. Source: CD4+ or CD8+ T cells sorted from blood, taken in a trial of the OX40 agonist ivuxolimab. The TCR sequence derives from an adult with an advanced solid tumor such as melanoma, head and neck, liver or kidney cancer. The chain links TRBV14 to TRBJ2-5; D is undetermined. The CDR3 protein is CASSQTIQETQYF. For the CDR3, the DNA is TGTGCCAGCAGCCAAACTATTCAAGAGACCCAGTACTTC.